This TCR beta chain was documented in a study of memory CD4+ T cells and cytomegalovirus serostatus. The CDR3 runs to 15 residues. Germline assignment: CDR1 SGHAT and CDR2 FQNNGV. V gave up 6 bases and J gave up 7 bases; unmatched junction bases: 11. TCRdb keeps only in-frame clones here, not all; method: immunoSEQ multiplex PCR. The sample has fewer than 35,000 clones, 75% to 85% seen once. Single viable CD3+CD4+CD8-CD45RO+ cells were sorted as the memory CD4+ T cells. Positive selection with CD4 microbeads enriched total CD4+ T cells. The clonotype originates from an adult in good health and CMV-seronegative. The chain employs TRBV11-2 and TRBJ1-4; 7 nucleotides align to TRBD1. Sequenced input: memory CD4+ T cells from blood. The CDR3 DNA is TGTGCCAGCAGTAAGGACAGGCAGGACTCTGAAAAACTGTTTTTT. Amino acids: CASSKDRQDSEKLFF.